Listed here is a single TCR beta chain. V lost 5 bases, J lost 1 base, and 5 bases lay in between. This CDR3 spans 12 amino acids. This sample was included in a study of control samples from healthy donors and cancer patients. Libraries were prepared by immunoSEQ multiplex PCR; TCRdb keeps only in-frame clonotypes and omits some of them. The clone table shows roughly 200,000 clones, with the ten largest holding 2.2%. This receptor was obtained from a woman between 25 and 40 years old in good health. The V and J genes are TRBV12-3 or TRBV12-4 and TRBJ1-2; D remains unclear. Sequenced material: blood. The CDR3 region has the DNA TGTGCCAGCAGTCCCCGTAACTATGGCTACACCTTC. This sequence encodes CASSPRNYGYTF.